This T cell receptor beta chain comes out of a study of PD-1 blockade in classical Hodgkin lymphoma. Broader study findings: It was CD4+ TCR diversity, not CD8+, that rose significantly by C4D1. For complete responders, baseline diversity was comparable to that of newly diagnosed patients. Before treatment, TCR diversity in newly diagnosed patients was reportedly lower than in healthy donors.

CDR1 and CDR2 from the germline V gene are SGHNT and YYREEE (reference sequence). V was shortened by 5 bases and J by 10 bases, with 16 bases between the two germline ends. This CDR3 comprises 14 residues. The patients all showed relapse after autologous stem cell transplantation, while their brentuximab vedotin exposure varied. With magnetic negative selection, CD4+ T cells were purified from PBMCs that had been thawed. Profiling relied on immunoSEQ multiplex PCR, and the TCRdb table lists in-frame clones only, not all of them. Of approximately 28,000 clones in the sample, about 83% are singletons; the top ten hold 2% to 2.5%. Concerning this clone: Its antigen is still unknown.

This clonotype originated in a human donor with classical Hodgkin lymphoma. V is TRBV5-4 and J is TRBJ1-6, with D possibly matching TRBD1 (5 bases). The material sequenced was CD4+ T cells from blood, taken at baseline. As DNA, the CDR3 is TGTGCCAGCAGGCCCGGGACTTCAAAGTCACCCCTCCACTTT. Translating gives CASRPGTSKSPLHF.